One and the same sample provided the 20 T cell receptor beta chains below, sequenced in a study of blood T cells in healthy people across ages. With a J-beta primer mix and a sample-barcoded 5' primer, a second PCR ran about 7 to 11 cycles. TCRdb recomputed calls from the 5' RACE reads with MiXCR, one row per CDR3 protein. The data show nearly 1 million distinct CDR3 sequences, just over 50% seen once. What was sequenced was blood. All receptors come from a woman between 55 and 75 years old in good health.

The chain has TRBV5-1 and TRBJ2-1; D possibly corresponds to TRBD2 (6 bases). The V and J ends lost 5 bases and 1 base respectively, with 13 bases between them. Germline CDR1 is SGHRS and CDR2 is YFSETQ. CDR3 size: 15 residues. The CDR3 bases are TGCGCCAGCAGATTATCTAGCGCTTCCTACAATGAGCAGTTCTTC. As protein: CASRLSSASYNEQFF. Filled out from reference TRBV5-1 and TRBJ2-1, the complete variable domain reads KAGVTQTPRYLIKTRGQQVTLSCSPISGHRSVSWYQQTPGQGLQFLFEYFSETQRNKGNFPGRFSGRQFSNSRSEMNVSTLELGDSALYLCASRLSSASYNEQFFGPGTRLTVL.

The chain couples TRBV5-4 to TRBJ2-3, with D possibly matching TRBD2 (6 bases). Germline V gene lookup returns CDR1 SGHNT and CDR2 YYREEE (reference sequence). V was clipped by 5 bases and J by 0 bases, with 25 bases between them. This CDR3 comprises 19 residues. The CDR3 sequence: CASSYLAQRALASTDTQYF. CDR3 DNA: TGTGCCAGCAGTTATTTAGCACAGCGGGCCCTCGCTAGCACAGATACGCAGTATTTT. The entire variable domain, with the rest obtained from reference TRBV5-4 and TRBJ2-3, is as follows: ETGVTQSPTHLIKTRGQQVTLRCSSQSGHNTVSWYQQALGQGPQFIFQYYREEENGRGNFPPRFSGLQFPNYSSELNVNALELDDSALYLCASSYLAQRALASTDTQYFGPGTRLTVL.

The chain combines TRBV12-3 or TRBV12-4 with TRBJ2-5; 7 bases fit TRBD2. Trimming cost V 6 bases and J 4 bases; bases outside gene matches: 11. The CDR3 covers 15 residues. CDR3 amino acids: CASRPLAAPPETQYF. CDR3 DNA: TGTGCCAGCAGACCCCTAGCGGCCCCCCCAGAGACCCAGTACTTC.

In this sample, this clonotype turned up a few times. The V and J genes are TRBV5-1 and TRBJ2-5; 8 bases match TRBD2. This CDR3 is 14 amino acids long. Germline CDR1 SGHRS, CDR2 YFSETQ. With 4 bases clipped from V and 5 bases from J, the junction kept 7 bases outside the gene matches. CDR3 in DNA: TGCGCCAGCAGCACGAGCGGGAGTGGGGAGACCCAGTACTTC. Its translation: CASSTSGSGETQYF.

CDR3 residues: CASSYLGVSGRDNEQFF. CDR3 nucleotide sequence: TGTGCCAGTAGTTATCTGGGCGTTAGCGGGAGGGACAATGAGCAGTTCTTC. V gene TRBV19 combines with J gene TRBJ2-1; 11 bases match TRBD2. Germline V CDR1 and CDR2: LNHDA, SQIVND (reference sequence). The CDR3 is 17 amino acids. V was clipped by 5 bases and J by 5 bases; unmatched bases: 11.

The chain carries TRBV28 and TRBJ2-5; D is perhaps TRBD1 (6 bases). This CDR3 contains 18 residues. CDR1 and CDR2 from the germline V gene are MDHEN and SYDVKM. V was pared by 3 bases and J by 2 bases, with 22 bases between. CDR3 sequence (DNA): TGTGCCAGCAGTTTCTTGGCTTGGCCGGGAAGGGGGCAAGAGACCCAGTACTTC. Translated, it gives CASSFLAWPGRGQETQYF.

The chain uses TRBV6-1 and TRBJ2-2; 7 nucleotides match TRBD1. The ends lost 8 bases at V and 6 bases at J; junction bases unmatched: 9. CDR3 length equals 14 residues. CDR1 MNHNS and CDR2 SASEGT come from the germline V gene. In DNA, the CDR3 is TGTGCCAGCGGCTCACAGGGGCCTCCCGGGGAGCTGTTTTTT. Amino acid sequence: CASGSQGPPGELFF.

This rearrangement joins TRBV6-5 to TRBJ2-7; the D call may be TRBD1 or TRBD2 (5 bases each). V was clipped by 2 bases and J by 8 bases, with 10 bases between them. The CDR3 runs 12 residues. Germline CDR1 MNHEY, CDR2 SVGAGI. The CDR3 loop reads CASSYVEGQQYF. The CDR3 DNA follows: TGTGCCAGCAGTTACGTAGAGGGGCAGCAGTACTTC.

The chain carries TRBV29-1 and TRBJ2-7; D unresolved. V shed 4 bases and J shed 0 bases, with 13 bases lying between them. The CDR3 length is 14 residues. Germline values: CDR1 SQVTM, CDR2 ANQGSEA. The CDR3, as DNA: TGCAGCGTTGCCCCGGTGGGTAGCTCCTACGAGCAGTACTTC. It translates to CSVAPVGSSYEQYF.

The chain joins TRBV4-3 to TRBJ2-1; D ambiguous. V was clipped by 0 bases and J by 6 bases, with 9 bases between them. The CDR3 runs to 14 residues. The germline gives CDR1 LGHNA, CDR2 YSLEER. The CDR3: CASSQDATANEQFF. The CDR3 DNA is TGCGCCAGCAGCCAAGATGCGACCGCCAATGAGCAGTTCTTC.

This clonotype was picked up a small number of times. At one end the junction does not follow the germline gene, possibly because of a read error. V gene TRBV5-1 combines with J gene TRBJ1-1, with D uncertain. Germline assignment: CDR1 SGHRS and CDR2 YFSETQ. This CDR3 spans 12 amino acids. In DNA, the CDR3 is TGTGCCAGCAGCCTCGGGAGCACTGAAGCTTTCTTT. It encodes CASSLGSTEAFF.

The chain is built from TRBV7-8 and TRBJ2-3; TRBD2 aligns across 7 bases. The CDR3 covers 17 residues. The V segment lost 1 base and the J segment 0 bases; nucleotides outside the gene matches: 7. The V gene's germline CDR1 is SGHVS and CDR2 FQNEAQ. The CDR3 sequence: CASSLDLAEESTDTQYF. For the CDR3, the DNA is TGTGCCAGCAGCTTAGACCTAGCGGAGGAGAGCACAGATACGCAGTATTTT.

The count of this clonotype is one. The junction shows a germline mismatch at one end, possibly a read error. V and J are TRBV7-8 and TRBJ2-5, with a tentative D call TRBD2 (5 bases). Germline lookup yields CDR1 SGHVS and CDR2 FQNEAQ. The CDR3 length is 14 residues. The CDR3 DNA is TGTGCCAGCAGCTTACAGCGGTACCAAGAGAACCAGTACTTC. Its protein product is CASSLQRYQENQYF.

The chain has TRBV6-1 and TRBJ1-4, with D possibly being TRBD1 (6 bases). The V gene lost 0 bases and the J gene lost 7 bases, with 9 bases spanning the gap. CDR1 and CDR2 (germline): MNHNS, SASEGT. There are 14 residues in the CDR3. The CDR3 bases are TGTGCCAGCAGTGAAGCCAGGGGTTCTGAAAAACTGTTTTTT. This translates into CASSEARGSEKLFF.

This clonotype was seen once. This chain links TRBV20-1 with TRBJ2-3; 10 bases are a match to TRBD2. The V segment lost 1 base and the J segment 3 bases; nucleotides outside the gene matches: 7. CDR1 DFQATT and CDR2 SNEGSKA come from the germline V gene (reference sequence). CDR3 size: 16 residues. For the CDR3, the DNA is TGCAGTGCTAGAGGAAAAGCGGGAGGGCCTACAGATACGCAGTATTTT. It is translated as CSARGKAGGPTDTQYF.

The V gene is TRBV20-1, the J gene TRBJ2-7, with 9 bases that match TRBD2. This CDR3 is built from 16 residues. V dropped 5 bases and J dropped 1; count of bases not matched to a gene: 12. The germline gives CDR1 DFQATT, CDR2 SNEGSKA (reference sequence). The CDR3 coding sequence is TGCAGTGCTCGGGGAGGGGGGGGACTAGCTTCCTACGAGCAGTACTTC. Translation: CSARGGGGLASYEQYF.

This chain uses TRBV20-1 with TRBJ2-1; no firm D call. Germline CDR1 DFQATT, CDR2 SNEGSKA (reference sequence). Trimming removed 2 bases at V and 4 bases at J, with 6 bases between. The CDR3 runs to 12 residues. The CDR3 bases are TGCAGTGCTAGACGGGTATACAATGAGCAGTTCTTC. Translation: CSARRVYNEQFF.

This clonotype was seen more than once but under ten times. The chain has TRBV4-2 and TRBJ2-6, with D uncertain. Germline assignment: CDR1 LGHNA and CDR2 YNFKEQ. The CDR3 consists of 17 residues. V was shortened by 0 bases and J by 3 bases, with 12 bases between the two germline ends. The CDR3 reads CASSQEPRLFGANVLTF. CDR3 coding DNA: TGTGCCAGCAGCCAAGAACCCAGGCTCTTTGGGGCCAACGTCCTGACTTTC.

The chain recombines TRBV7-9 with TRBJ2-1; TRBD2 aligns across 8 bases. The length of the CDR3 is 15 residues. Germline values: CDR1 SEHNR, CDR2 FQNEAQ (reference sequence). Trimming at V came to 5 bases and at J to 7 bases, leaving 10 bases not matched to a gene. The CDR3 protein is CASSQGREARNEQFF. The CDR3 DNA reads TGTGCCAGCAGCCAGGGGCGGGAGGCCAGGAATGAGCAGTTCTTC.

The chain employs TRBV6-5 and TRBJ2-1, with D perhaps matching TRBD1 (6 bases). Trimming shortened V by 8 bases and J by 5 bases, and 10 bases separated the two germline ends. The CDR3 extends over 12 amino acids. Germline-derived CDR1 and CDR2 are MNHEY and SVGAGI. The CDR3 DNA follows: TGTGCCAGCGGCGAGGGGGACAATGAGCAGTTCTTC. This codes for CASGEGDNEQFF.